What follows are 27 T cell receptor beta chains derived from one specimen sequenced in a study of graft-versus-host responses after intestinal transplantation. The data were produced by immunoSEQ multiplex PCR, yet TCRdb's version contains in-frame clones alone and is incomplete. The table has just under 100,000 clones, about nine tenths seen once. Material: PBMCs, obtained around 450 days after intestinal transplant. These receptors came from a human patient who received an intestinal transplant, so some T cells may come from the graft donor.

A few counts support this clone. The rearrangement uses TRBV27 and TRBJ2-7, with TRBD1 matching over 8 bases. V shed 8 bases and J 4 bases; nucleotides not matched to a gene: 4. This CDR3 spans 12 amino acids. CDR1 and CDR2 from the germline V gene are MNHEY and SMNVEV (reference sequence). CDR3 nucleotides: TGTGCCAGCGGACAGGGTCAATACGAGCAGTACTTC. Translated: CASGQGQYEQYF.

V is TRBV19 and J is TRBJ2-7; a possible D gene is TRBD2 (6 bases). Trimming cost V 9 bases and J 5 bases, with 17 bases left between them. The V gene's germline CDR1 is LNHDA and CDR2 SQIVND (reference sequence). The CDR3 covers 13 residues. CDR3 sequence: CASRRTEGHEQYF. CDR3 coding DNA: TGTGCCAGCCGACGGACGGAGGGCCACGAGCAGTACTTC. Supplemented by reference TRBV19 and TRBJ2-7, the full variable domain reads DGGITQSPKYLFRKEGQNVTLSCEQNLNHDAMYWYRQDPGQGLRLIYYSQIVNDFQKGDIAEGYSVSREKKESFPLTVTSAQKNPTAFYLCASRRTEGHEQYFGPGTRLTVT.

This chain connects TRBV15 to TRBJ1-3; weak D call: TRBD1 (6 bases). The V end lost 1 base, the J end lost 4 bases, and 11 bases lay between the germline ends. Per germline, CDR1 LNHNV and CDR2 YYDKDF (reference sequence). The CDR3 contains 15 residues. In DNA form, the CDR3 reads TGTGCCACCAGCAGAGCACAGGGTTCGGGAAACACCATATATTTT. It specifies CATSRAQGSGNTIYF.

The genes are TRBV27 and TRBJ1-1; 8 nucleotides match TRBD1. V shed 7 bases, J shed 5 bases, and the junction held 6 bases outside the gene matches. Germline V gene lookup returns CDR1 MNHEY and CDR2 SMNVEV (reference sequence). CDR3 length equals 13 residues. CDR3 region: CASTAGGRTEAFF. The CDR3 DNA follows: TGTGCCAGCACGGCAGGGGGCAGGACTGAAGCTTTCTTT.

This clone ranks as medium-sized. The genes are TRBV19 and TRBJ2-5; 8 bases fit TRBD2. Looked up from germline, CDR1 is LNHDA and CDR2 is SQIVND (reference sequence). CDR3 length equals 13 residues. The junction had 4 bases not matched to a gene; V was cut back by 6 bases and J by 4 bases. This CDR3 is CASRLAGRETQYF. CDR3 DNA: TGTGCCAGTAGGCTAGCGGGTCGAGAGACCCAGTACTTC.

This sequence joins TRBV9 and TRBJ1-3, with D unresolved. Trimming pared 0 bases from V and 2 bases from J, leaving 15 bases between. This CDR3 spans 17 amino acids. From germline, CDR1 is SGDLS and CDR2 YYNGEE. DNA for the CDR3: TGTGCCAGCAGCGTAGGGAGTGGGGTTGACGCTGGAAACACCATATATTTT. Translated: CASSVGSGVDAGNTIYF.

Remarks on this clone: Other DNA sequences in this sample translate to the same CDR3. The J gene is TRBJ2-3, the V gene TRBV29-1; D is possibly TRBD1 (6 bases). CDR3 length: 14 residues. Germline V gene lookup returns CDR1 SQVTM and CDR2 ANQGSEA. With 1 base removed from V and 4 bases from J, the gap between germline ends came to 12 bases. The CDR3 here is CSVEGGRGADTQYF. The CDR3 region has the DNA TGCAGCGTTGAAGGTGGCAGGGGTGCAGATACGCAGTATTTT.

The V call is TRBV6-5, the J call TRBJ2-7; 7 bases are a match to TRBD1. Looked up from germline, CDR1 is MNHEY and CDR2 is SVGAGI. This CDR3 has 15 amino acids. V dropped 6 bases and J dropped 0; count of bases not matched to a gene: 8. CDR3 sequence: CASRRQGPLSYEQYF. In DNA form, the CDR3 reads TGTGCCAGCAGGCGACAGGGACCCCTCTCCTACGAGCAGTACTTC.

The gene calls are TRBV9 and TRBJ1-2; 8 nucleotides agree with TRBD1. The germline gives CDR1 SGDLS, CDR2 YYNGEE. Trimming took 4 bases from V and 6 from J; bases not matched to a gene: 14. This CDR3 is 16 amino acids long. CDR3 amino acids: CASSQRPGQGGHGYTF. In DNA form, the CDR3 reads TGTGCCAGCAGCCAGCGGCCCGGACAGGGCGGCCATGGCTACACCTTC.

This rearrangement joins TRBV7-2 to TRBJ1-2; D gene unclear. There are 15 residues in the CDR3. CDR1 and CDR2 (germline): SGHTA, FQGNSA. V gave up 1 base and J gave up 2 bases, with 11 bases separating them. The CDR3: CASSLVWADNYGYTF. In DNA, the CDR3 is TGTGCCAGCAGCTTAGTTTGGGCGGACAACTATGGCTACACCTTC.

The sample holds a few counts of this clone. The V and J genes are TRBV5-1 and TRBJ1-3; 9 bases align to TRBD1. With V trimmed by 3 bases and J by 2 bases, 6 bases remained unmatched. This CDR3 region has 16 residues. Germline CDR1 SGHRS, CDR2 YFSETQ. Here the CDR3 reads CASSWGDREAGNTIYF. Here the CDR3 DNA reads TGCGCCAGCAGCTGGGGGGACAGGGAGGCTGGAAACACCATATATTTT.

About this clone itself: A read error may produce the germline difference seen at one junction end. The chain uses TRBV7-7 and TRBJ2-3; D gene ambiguous. This CDR3 has 13 residues. Germline CDR1 and CDR2: SSHAT and FNYEAQ (reference sequence). In DNA, the CDR3 is TGTGCTAGCAGCTCCAGGTATCCAGATACGCAGTATTTT. This sequence encodes CASSSRYPDTQYF.

The chain carries TRBV7-3 and TRBJ1-2; 8 nucleotides agree with TRBD1. Germline CDR1 reads SGHTA; CDR2 reads FQGTGA. The CDR3 is 18 residues long. With V trimmed by 0 bases and J by 3 bases, 12 bases remained unmatched. The CDR3 reads CASSLTGTSGGAYYGYTF. The CDR3 region has the DNA TGTGCCAGCAGCTTAACGGGCACTTCAGGGGGCGCCTACTATGGCTACACCTTC.

The chain links TRBV7-3 to TRBJ2-1; 9 nucleotides agree with TRBD2. Germline V gene sequence: CDR1 SGHTA, CDR2 FQGTGA. The CDR3 spans 16 residues. V was pared by 4 bases and J by 10 bases, with 14 bases of the junction left unmatched. The CDR3 here is CASSSLAGVLGREQFF. The CDR3 bases are TGTGCCAGCAGCTCCTTAGCGGGGGTACTGGGTCGAGAGCAGTTCTTC.

The J gene is TRBJ1-2, the V gene TRBV9; D may be TRBD1 (6 bases). The germline V gene has CDR1 SGDLS and CDR2 YYNGEE. This CDR3 has 14 residues. V shed 4 bases and J shed 5 bases, with 15 bases lying between them. CDR3 coding DNA: TGTGCCAGCAGCCCGATCGGGACACAGTATGGCTACACCTTC. Residues: CASSPIGTQYGYTF.

The rearrangement uses TRBV7-8 and TRBJ2-5; D gene unclear. Germline CDR1 reads SGHVS; CDR2 reads FQNEAQ. CDR3 length: 14 amino acids. Trimming removed 5 bases at V and 1 base at J, with 11 bases between. The CDR3 DNA follows: TGTGCCAGCAGCGGAATTAGTAGCCAAGAGACCCAGTACTTC. Translation: CASSGISSQETQYF.

This clone has just one count. This chain uses TRBV27 with TRBJ1-2; 11 bases align to TRBD1. CDR1 and CDR2 (germline): MNHEY, SMNVEV (reference sequence). Losses at the gene ends were 5 bases for V and 4 bases for J; bases not matched to a gene: 9. The CDR3 consists of 16 residues. CDR3 DNA sequence: TGTGCCAGCAGTCCCCGGACAGGGGGCCCTCTCTATGGCTACACCTTC. Protein product: CASSPRTGGPLYGYTF.

A remark on this clone: Given the absence of the conserved phenylalanine or tryptophan at the CDR3 end, a read error is likely. The DNA is omitted, as the CDR3 cannot be located on it reliably, and the CDR3 follows TCRdb's listing. This chain uses TRBV7-9 with TRBJ2-4; the table calls TRBD1, which could not be checked here. The CDR3 is made up of 12 amino acids, end residues included. Germline lookup yields CDR1 SEHNR and CDR2 FQNEAQ (reference sequence). The CDR3 region is CASSLGTGAGIV.

V is TRBV13 and J is TRBJ2-7, with 7 bases aligning to TRBD1. CDR3 length equals 15 residues. After removal of 10 bases from V and 5 bases from J, the junction contained 17 bases not matched to a gene. Germline V lookup: CDR1 PRHDT, CDR2 FYEKMQ (reference sequence). CDR3 amino acids: CATQDWRQGVHEQYF. As DNA, the CDR3 is TGTGCCACCCAGGACTGGAGACAGGGTGTCCACGAGCAGTACTTC.

The gene calls are TRBV15 and TRBJ2-5; D is possibly TRBD2 (6 bases). Germline V gene sequence: CDR1 LNHNV, CDR2 YYDKDF (reference sequence). This CDR3 spans 15 amino acids. V shed 1 base and J shed 5 bases, with 14 bases lying between them. CDR3 sequence: CATSRVAGRLETQYF. The CDR3 DNA is TGTGCCACCAGCAGAGTGGCGGGGAGGCTGGAGACCCAGTACTTC.

This clone was observed a single time. The V gene is TRBV7-9, the J gene TRBJ1-5; 7 bases are shared with TRBD1. The CDR3 contains 12 residues. The germline V gene encodes CDR1 SEHNR and CDR2 FQNEAQ (reference sequence). V trimming: 5 bases; J trimming: 9 bases; junction bases outside the gene matches: 4. CDR3 sequence reads: CASSPGGWPQHF. The DNA of the CDR3 is TGTGCCAGCAGCCCAGGGGGGTGGCCCCAGCATTTT.

This chain joins TRBV5-6 and TRBJ2-5; a weak D match, TRBD2 (7 bases). Trimming cost V 0 bases and J 5 bases, with 8 bases left between them. CDR1 and CDR2 from the germline V gene are SGHDT and YYEEEE. This CDR3 spans 13 amino acids. The CDR3 DNA reads TGTGCCAGCAGCTTGGGGGGGGGCGAGACCCAGTACTTC. Residues: CASSLGGGETQYF.

V usage is TRBV5-4 and J usage is TRBJ2-7; 8 positions agree with TRBD1. CDR3 size: 14 residues. Germline-derived CDR1 and CDR2 are SGHNT and YYREEE (reference sequence). Losses at the gene ends were 0 bases for V and 7 bases for J; bases not matched to a gene: 6. The CDR3 coding sequence is TGTGCCAGCAGCTTGGGACAGGGGCAAGTGGAGCAGTACTTC. This codes for CASSLGQGQVEQYF.

The chain couples TRBV4-1 to TRBJ2-5; no definite D call. The J call is uncertain, as TRBJ2-7 better fits the DNA end. The CDR3 spans 15 residues. The V gene's germline CDR1 is MGHRA and CDR2 YSYEKL. The CDR3 region is CASSQAWFPSYEQYF. CDR3 coding DNA: TGCGCCAGCAGCCAAGCGTGGTTCCCCTCCTACGAGCAGTACTTC.

This clone ranks as medium-sized. This sequence joins TRBV6-5 and TRBJ1-3; no definite D call. Germline CDR1 MNHEY, CDR2 SVGAGI. The V and J ends lost 2 bases and 0 bases respectively, with 5 bases between them. This CDR3 is built from 14 residues. The CDR3 DNA is TGTGCCAGCAGTTACGACGACTCTGGAAACACCATATATTTT. It yields the protein CASSYDDSGNTIYF.

V and J are TRBV6-4 and TRBJ2-3, with 8 positions matching TRBD2. J lost 3 bases, V lost 3 bases, and 8 bases had no gene match. The CDR3 totals 16 residues. The germline CDR1 and CDR2 sequences are MRHNA and SNTAGT. This CDR3 is CASSESGGRGTDTQYF. The CDR3 nucleotides are TGTGCCAGCAGTGAGTCGGGGGGGCGAGGGACAGATACGCAGTATTTT.

V is TRBV4-1 and J is TRBJ2-1; no clear D. Between the trimmed V and J ends, which lost 0 bases and 9 bases, there was a span of 15 bases. The germline gives CDR1 MGHRA, CDR2 YSYEKL. This CDR3 has 15 amino acids. CDR3 protein: CASSQDRSKWGEQFF. CDR3 nucleotide sequence: TGCGCCAGCAGCCAAGATAGGAGTAAGTGGGGTGAGCAGTTCTTC.